The 18 T cell receptor beta chains given below trace back to one sample, sequenced in a study of blood T cell repertoires in COVID-19. TCRdb's table, derived via immunoSEQ multiplex PCR, lists solely in-frame clones and lacks some. Of 80,000 to 95,000 clones detected, about 90% appear once; the ten largest clones hold around 1.8%. Sequenced material: peripheral blood. The source is a human donor with active COVID-19. The donor label of this sample is uncertain.

The chain combines TRBV5-8 with TRBJ1-6; 7 nucleotides match TRBD1. Germline assignment: CDR1 SGHTS and CDR2 YDEGEE. The junction had 5 bases not matched to a gene; V was cut back by 2 bases and J by 6 bases. CDR3 length: 15 amino acids. In nucleotides, the CDR3 is TGTGCCAGCAGCTTCGGGACAGCTGGTAATTCACCCCTCCACTTT. Its protein is CASSFGTAGNSPLHF.

The genes are TRBV27 and TRBJ1-1, with no clear D. CDR3 length equals 14 residues. Germline CDR1 MNHEY, CDR2 SMNVEV (reference sequence). V dropped 7 bases and J dropped 10 bases, with 22 bases sitting between them. This CDR3 reads CASTGLKPFNGAFF. The CDR3 DNA is TGTGCCAGCACCGGACTAAAACCGTTTAATGGAGCTTTCTTT.

The J gene is TRBJ2-7, the V gene TRBV5-1; TRBD1 agrees at 10 bases. The CDR3 has 18 amino acids. Germline trimming cut 1 base from V and 7 bases from J; bases unmatched to any gene: 17. Germline assignment: CDR1 SGHRS and CDR2 YFSETQ. The CDR3 sequence: CASSLRVPGTGEGGEQYF. The CDR3 DNA reads as TGCGCCAGCAGCTTGAGGGTCCCGGGGACAGGGGAAGGAGGGGAGCAGTACTTC.

CDR3 sequence: CASSPPGGIQETQYF. The CDR3, as DNA: TGTGCCAGCAGCCCACCAGGGGGAATCCAAGAGACCCAGTACTTC. The rearrangement uses TRBV7-9 and TRBJ2-5, with TRBD1 matching 7 bases. Germline V gene data show CDR1 as SEHNR and CDR2 as FQNEAQ (reference sequence). The CDR3 totals 15 residues. V shed 5 bases, J shed 1 base, and the junction held 7 bases outside the gene matches. The full variable domain, completed using reference TRBV7-9 and TRBJ2-5, is DTGVSQNPRHKITKRGQNVTFRCDPISEHNRLYWYRQTLGQGPEFLTYFQNEAQLEKSRLLSDRFSAERPKGSFSTLEIQRTEQGDSAMYLCASSPPGGIQETQYFGPGTRLLVL.

This clone was observed once. J is TRBJ2-1 and V is TRBV2; 9 bases line up with TRBD2. This CDR3 has 16 amino acids. Germline assignment: CDR1 SNHLY and CDR2 FYNNEI. With 5 bases clipped from V and 7 bases from J, the junction kept 12 bases outside the gene matches. CDR3 nucleotides: TGTGCCAGCAGTCCTAGGGCGCGGGGGGGCCGGAATGAGCAGTTCTTC. This sequence encodes CASSPRARGGRNEQFF.

The chain links TRBV5-1 to TRBJ2-7; D is possibly TRBD2 (6 bases). Germline V gene data show CDR1 as SGHRS and CDR2 as YFSETQ. The CDR3 sequence is 16 residues long. V gave up 3 bases and J gave up 1 base, with 17 bases separating them. CDR3 bases: TGCGCCAGCAGCTCTGGTCGACCTAGCGATTCCTACGAGCAGTACTTC. Translating it yields CASSSGRPSDSYEQYF. Variable domain in full (rest from reference TRBV5-1 and TRBJ2-7): KAGVTQTPRYLIKTRGQQVTLSCSPISGHRSVSWYQQTPGQGLQFLFEYFSETQRNKGNFPGRFSGRQFSNSRSEMNVSTLELGDSALYLCASSSGRPSDSYEQYFGPGTRLTVT.

The rearrangement links TRBV23-1 to TRBJ1-5; D is undetermined. TRBV23-1 is designated an ORF whose function remains uncertain. Deletions cut 0 bases from V and 0 bases from J, with 18 bases between. The CDR3 has 19 amino acids. CDR3 residues: CASSQSRPFSHYSNQPQHF. In DNA, the CDR3 is TGCGCCAGCAGTCAATCGCGGCCGTTCAGTCACTATAGCAATCAGCCCCAGCATTTT.

This chain joins TRBV11-2 and TRBJ1-2, with D unresolved. The CDR3 has 16 amino acids. Germline V CDR1 and CDR2: SGHAT, FQNNGV. Trimming cost V 3 bases and J 0 bases, with 14 bases left between them. In DNA, the CDR3 is TGTGCCAGCAGCTTTCCCCACTCGTTCCCTAACTATGGCTACACCTTC. Amino acids: CASSFPHSFPNYGYTF.

The chain has TRBV5-6 and TRBJ2-5; 11 bases align to TRBD1. The CDR3 sequence is 15 residues long. Germline V lookup: CDR1 SGHDT, CDR2 YYEEEE. The junction had 3 bases not matched to a gene; V was cut back by 2 bases and J by 3 bases. The DNA for the CDR3 is TGTGCCAGCAGCTTACCGGGACAGGGGGAAGAGACCCAGTACTTC. Translating it yields CASSLPGQGEETQYF.

The V call is TRBV5-1, the J call TRBJ2-2; 8 bases match TRBD2. The CDR3 consists of 17 residues. Germline assignment: CDR1 SGHRS and CDR2 YFSETQ. J lost 6 bases, V lost 4 bases, and 14 bases had no gene match. In nucleotides, the CDR3 is TGCGCCAGCAGCCGTATCGCCGAGCGGGGGACTCCCGGGGAGCTGTTTTTT. Translating it yields CASSRIAERGTPGELFF.

This clone was recorded once. The J gene is TRBJ1-1, the V gene TRBV12-3 or TRBV12-4; D uncertain. V was trimmed by 1 base and J by 5 bases, leaving 8 bases between them. This CDR3 comprises 13 residues. CDR3 loop: CASSLGLITEAFF. DNA for the CDR3: TGTGCCAGCAGTTTAGGGCTTATAACTGAAGCTTTCTTT.

The CDR3 region has the DNA TGCGCCAGCAGCCAAGATCGGGGGGGCGGACAAGAGACCCAGTACTTC. Translated: CASSQDRGGGQETQYF. The chain recombines TRBV4-3 with TRBJ2-5, with 8 bases identical to TRBD2. V shed 0 bases, J shed 2 bases, and the junction held 5 bases outside the gene matches. CDR1 is LGHNA, CDR2 YSLEER, per germline. This CDR3 region has 16 residues.

The chain has TRBV5-1 and TRBJ2-4; TRBD2 agrees at 10 bases. V lost 3 bases and J lost 0; bases outside the gene matches: 12. Germline V gives CDR1 SGHRS, CDR2 YFSETQ. This CDR3 is 19 amino acids long. CDR3 nucleotides: TGCGCCAGCAGCTATGGACTAGCGGTAGGACTTGCAGCCAAAAACATTCAGTACTTC. This gives the protein CASSYGLAVGLAAKNIQYF.

The chain couples TRBV5-1 to TRBJ2-3; 11 positions match TRBD2. CDR3 length: 17 amino acids. Germline CDR1 and CDR2: SGHRS and YFSETQ. With V trimmed by 4 bases and J by 1 base, 8 bases remained unmatched. CDR3 region: CASSPTPLAGGTDTQYF. In DNA form, the CDR3 reads TGCGCCAGCAGCCCCACTCCACTAGCGGGGGGCACAGATACGCAGTATTTT.

The chain recombines TRBV7-9 with TRBJ2-2, with unresolved D. This CDR3 comprises 13 residues. V was shortened by 5 bases and J by 5 bases, with 9 bases between the two germline ends. CDR1 SEHNR and CDR2 FQNEAQ come from the germline V gene (reference sequence). This CDR3 reads CASSQRQTGELFF. The CDR3 coding sequence is TGTGCCAGCAGCCAGCGTCAGACCGGGGAGCTGTTTTTT.

Only one count was recorded for this clone. V usage is TRBV3-1 (or the pseudogene TRBV3-2) and J usage is TRBJ1-2; TRBD1 matches at 12 bases. V lost 4 bases and J lost 1; bases outside the gene matches: 7. The CDR3 has 17 residues. Germline CDR1 LGHDT, CDR2 YNNKEL (reference sequence). CDR3 nucleotides: TGTGCCAGCAGCCTCGGGACAGGGGGCACTAGTAACTATGGCTACACCTTC. Translation gives CASSLGTGGTSNYGYTF.

The CDR3 loop is CASSPRPGSYNQPQHF. In DNA, the CDR3 is TGTGCCAGCAGCCCGCGGCCGGGGAGTTACAATCAGCCCCAGCATTTT. The chain employs TRBV7-6 and TRBJ1-5; unclear D gene. V was clipped by 5 bases and J by 3 bases, with 17 bases between them. CDR3 length: 16 amino acids. Looked up from germline, CDR1 is SGHVS and CDR2 is FNYEAQ.

This chain links TRBV5-1 with TRBJ2-1, with 9 bases that match TRBD1. With V trimmed by 5 bases and J by 7 bases, 13 bases remained unmatched. CDR1 and CDR2 from the germline V gene are SGHRS and YFSETQ. The CDR3 extends over 16 amino acids. CDR3 DNA: TGCGCCAGCAGTTTGTTACCGGGACAGGGTATAAATGAGCAGTTCTTC. The encoded protein is CASSLLPGQGINEQFF.